These T cell receptor beta chains were read from a single sample in a study of CD8+ T cells in alopecia areata. Profiled with immunoSEQ multiplex PCR; TCRdb holds only in-frame clones, not every one. This repertoire shows roughly 280,000 clones, roughly 63% found once; its top ten account for 0.93%. This specimen consisted of CD4+ T cells sorted from blood, obtained around week 52, from a patient treated with tofacitinib. All receptors derive from a human donor with alopecia areata. The CDR3 runs from the conserved cysteine through the conserved F or W. The D gene is left open where the match is weak. Clone size is stated in some rows and not others, as once, few, many or a class when expanded.

J,D,size,V,DNA,CDR3
TRBJ2-7,TRBD1,few,TRBV10-3,TGTGCCATCAGTGAGGGGGGACAGCTCTACGAGCAGTACTTC,CAISEGGQLYEQYF
TRBJ2-3,-,few,TRBV2,TGTGCCAGCAGTGAAGAGAGGGGGCGGGGGCAGTATTTT,CASSEERGRGQYF
TRBJ2-4,-,-,TRBV27,TGTGCCAGTTCAACAGGTGCCAAAAACATTCAGTACTTC,CASSTGAKNIQYF
TRBJ2-5,TRBD1,few,TRBV29-1,TGCAGCGCTGACAGGGTTCGGGAGACCCAGTACTTC,CSADRVRETQYF
TRBJ1-1,-,few,TRBV5-1,TGCGCCAGCGCAAGTTTGGGAAACATGAACACTGAAGCTTTCTTT,CASASLGNMNTEAFF
TRBJ1-1,-,-,TRBV25-1,TGTGCCAGCAGTGCACCAGCAGGGATAGCTTTCTTT,CASSAPAGIAFF
TRBJ2-7,-,few,TRBV4-2,TGTGCCAGCAGCCAAGAGCTAACAGATTCCTACGAGCAGTACTTC,CASSQELTDSYEQYF
TRBJ1-5,-,few,TRBV19,TGTGCCAGTAGTACCTCCCGGGGGGAGGAGAATCAGCCCCAGCATTTT,CASSTSRGEENQPQHF
TRBJ2-5,TRBD2,-,TRBV4-2,TGTGCCAGCAGCCAAGGTAGCGGGCAAGAGACCCAGTACTTC,CASSQGSGQETQYF
TRBJ2-3,-,-,TRBV4-1,TGCGCCAGCAGCCAAGAAACGACGACGGATACGCAGTATTTT,CASSQETTTDTQYF
TRBJ2-3,-,-,TRBV2,TGTGCCAGCAGTGTCCCCCACACAGATACGCAGTATTTT,CASSVPHTDTQYF
TRBJ1-1,TRBD1,-,TRBV29-1,TGCAGCGTTGGGACAGGGGGCACTGAAGCTTTCTTT,CSVGTGGTEAFF
TRBJ2-6,-,-,TRBV7-9,TGTGCCAGCAGCCCAGGAGTTCCTGGGGCCAACGTCCTGACTTTC,CASSPGVPGANVLTF
TRBJ2-5,-,-,TRBV20-1,TGCGGCTGGGACTTGCAAGAGACCCAGTACTTC,CGWDLQETQYF
TRBJ2-5,-,-,TRBV5-1,TGCGCCAGCACCCAGCAGGTGTCTAGCGCAGGTGGAGAGACCCAGTACTTC,CASTQQVSSAGGETQYF
TRBJ1-6,TRBD1,-,TRBV30,TGTGCCTGGAGTGCCGATAGGGGGCGCCTCCACTTT,CAWSADRGRLHF
TRBJ2-5,-,few,TRBV4-1,TGCGCCAGCAGCCAAACCGGGCTTCAAGAGACCCAGTACTTC,CASSQTGLQETQYF
TRBJ2-2,-,-,TRBV30,TGTGCCTGGAGTAAGGGGTCGAACACCGGGGAGCTGTTTTTT,CAWSKGSNTGELFF
TRBJ2-5,-,-,TRBV5-1,TGCGCCAGCAGCTTGGTTCTGCGAGAGACCCAGTACTTC,CASSLVLRETQYF
TRBJ2-5,-,-,TRBV29-1,TGCAGCGTGGCCCCACTTCCGTCGGTCCAGGAGACCCAGTACTTC,CSVAPLPSVQETQYF
TRBJ2-3,TRBD2,-,TRBV7-2,TGTGCCAGCAGCTACCGCGCGGGGGGGCCGGATACGCAGTATTTT,CASSYRAGGPDTQYF
TRBJ1-2,-,-,TRBV7-9,TGTGCCAGCAGCCCCGGAGAGCACTATGGCTACACCTTC,CASSPGEHYGYTF
TRBJ2-7,-,-,TRBV7-2,TGTGCCAGCAAGGTGGGAGCCTACGAGCAGTACTTC,CASKVGAYEQYF
TRBJ2-1,-,-,TRBV7-8,TGTGCCAGCAGCCCCCTCCAAGGCCTTCAATACAATGAGCAGTTCTTC,CASSPLQGLQYNEQFF
TRBJ2-3,-,-,TRBV7-3,TGTGCCAGCAGCTTAATGGCGGCTAGCACAGATACGCAGTATTTT,CASSLMAASTDTQYF